Presented here are 9 T cell receptor beta chains from one specimen sequenced in a study of blood T cell repertoires in COVID-19. Some clones are missing from TCRdb's copy, which holds only in-frame ones; the method was immunoSEQ multiplex PCR. Found here are about 140,000 clones, approximately 89% of them singletons; the top ten hold about 10%. Sample: peripheral blood. Receptor source: a man aged 55 to 69 with active or convalescent COVID-19.

This clone was seen once. The rearrangement uses TRBV5-6 and TRBJ1-6, with D unresolved. Germline V gives CDR1 SGHDT, CDR2 YYEEEE. The CDR3 extends over 16 amino acids. The V end was cut by 0 bases, the J end by 6 bases, with 13 bases between. The CDR3 here is CASSLAGTAFNSPLHF. The CDR3 nucleotides read TGTGCCAGCAGCTTGGCCGGAACAGCTTTTAATTCACCCCTCCACTTT.

This chain links TRBV10-3 with TRBJ2-1, with 11 bases fitting TRBD2. Trimming cost V 7 bases and J 11 bases; bases outside gene matches: 7. The CDR3 is 13 residues long. Germline V gene data show CDR1 as ENHRY and CDR2 as SYGVKD. The CDR3 coding sequence is TGTGCCATCAAGTTGACTAGCGGGGATAAGCAGTTCTTC. Protein: CAIKLTSGDKQFF.

V usage is TRBV14 and J usage is TRBJ2-3; TRBD1 is a possible D gene (6 bases). This CDR3 region has 15 residues. Germline loops: CDR1 SGHDN, CDR2 FVKESK. V lost 4 bases and J lost 3, with 14 bases in between. The CDR3 DNA follows: TGTGCCAGCAGCCTTCCTACAGGGATTACAGATACGCAGTATTTT. Translation gives CASSLPTGITDTQYF.

This clone was detected only once. This sequence joins TRBV3-1 (or the pseudogene TRBV3-2) and TRBJ2-1; 8 bases align to TRBD2. The trim removed 2 bases at V and 5 bases at J, leaving 11 bases unmatched. Germline CDR1 is LGHDT and CDR2 is YNNKEL (reference sequence). The CDR3 length is 17 residues. CDR3 sequence (DNA): TGTGCCAGCAGCCAATATGGAGCGGGAGAGGGGGACAATGAGCAGTTCTTC. Encoded protein: CASSQYGAGEGDNEQFF.

The J gene is TRBJ1-5, the V gene TRBV6-1; D is uncertain. Trimming removed 0 bases at V and 3 bases at J, with 12 bases between. CDR3 length: 16 residues. Per germline, CDR1 MNHNS and CDR2 SASEGT. In DNA form, the CDR3 reads TGTGCCAGCAGTGAAGCGAATTCCGGGAACAATCAGCCCCAGCATTTT. This gives the protein CASSEANSGNNQPQHF.

The J gene is TRBJ2-7, the V gene TRBV6-5; the D is unclear. The ends were cut back, 0 bases at V and 0 bases at J, with 12 bases in the middle. The germline V gene encodes CDR1 MNHEY and CDR2 SVGAGI. CDR3 length: 16 residues. The DNA of the CDR3 is TGTGCCAGCAGTTACTCGACTGGTTTAAGCTCCTACGAGCAGTACTTC. Translated: CASSYSTGLSSYEQYF.

Details on this clone: An end of the junction differs from the germline gene, which may be a read error. The chain links TRBV7-7 to TRBJ2-1, with D maybe TRBD2 (5 bases). The CDR3 runs 15 residues. CDR1 is SSHAT, CDR2 FNYEAQ, per germline (reference sequence). The CDR3 region is CASSLGSGTYNEQFF. CDR3 coding DNA: TGTGCTAGCAGCTTAGGGTCGGGAACGTACAATGAGCAGTTCTTC.

This rearrangement joins TRBV12-3 or TRBV12-4 to TRBJ1-1, with TRBD1 identical over 8 bases. This CDR3 has 13 amino acids. V was pared by 7 bases and J by 8 bases, with 9 bases of the junction left unmatched. CDR3 DNA sequence: TGTGCCAGCACCCAAGGACAGGGTACGGAAGCTTTCTTT. It encodes CASTQGQGTEAFF.

This clone was detected only once. This rearrangement joins TRBV28 to TRBJ2-1; D is perhaps TRBD2 (6 bases). V was clipped by 5 bases and J by 8 bases, with 22 bases between them. Germline CDR1 and CDR2: MDHEN and SYDVKM. The CDR3 is 16 amino acids. DNA of the CDR3: TGTGCCAGCAGTCCTCAACTAGCCCAATTAGTATATGAGCAGTTCTTC. Its translation: CASSPQLAQLVYEQFF.